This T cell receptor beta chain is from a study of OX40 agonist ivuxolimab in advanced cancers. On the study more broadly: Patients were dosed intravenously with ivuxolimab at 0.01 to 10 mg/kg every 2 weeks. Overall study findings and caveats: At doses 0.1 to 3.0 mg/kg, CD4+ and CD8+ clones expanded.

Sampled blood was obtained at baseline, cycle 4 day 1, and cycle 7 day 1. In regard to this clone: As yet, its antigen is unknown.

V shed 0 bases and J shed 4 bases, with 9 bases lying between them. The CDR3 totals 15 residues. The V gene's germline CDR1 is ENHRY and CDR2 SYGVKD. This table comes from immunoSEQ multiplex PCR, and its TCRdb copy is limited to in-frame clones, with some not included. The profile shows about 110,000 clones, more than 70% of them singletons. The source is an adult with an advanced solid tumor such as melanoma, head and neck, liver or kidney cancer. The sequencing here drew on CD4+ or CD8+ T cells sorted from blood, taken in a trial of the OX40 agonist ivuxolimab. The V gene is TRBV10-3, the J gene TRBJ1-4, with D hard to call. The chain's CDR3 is CAISESPGNNEKLFF. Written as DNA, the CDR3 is TGTGCCATCAGTGAGTCGCCCGGGAATAATGAAAAACTGTTTTTT.